The next 6 T cell receptor beta chains were all read from a single sample in a study of regulatory T cells in long-lasting Graves disease. Libraries of TCR beta came from iRepertoire HTBI primers plus Arm-PCR of CDR3 regions. TCRdb reanalysed the multiplex PCR reads using MiXCR and keeps one entry per CDR3 protein. The repertoire holds over 500,000 distinct CDR3 sequences, with less than 20% as singletons. The time point denotes: newly diagnosed GD, antithyroid drugs for less than 3 months. Construction of the TCR library relied on RNA isolated from PBMCs. The sample also formed part of further work on T cells in Graves' hyperthyroidism and ophthalmopathy.

Material: peripheral blood mononuclear cells (PBMCs), obtained at new diagnosis, from a patient treated with antithyroid drugs. The receptor set was obtained from a woman aged 25 to 39 with Graves disease.

The rearrangement joins TRBV28 to TRBJ2-7; D assignment may be TRBD1 or TRBD2 (5 bases each). Trimming took 7 bases from V and 1 from J, leaving 14 bases between them. There are 14 residues in the CDR3. Germline CDR1 reads MDHEN; CDR2 reads SYDVKM. CDR3 nucleotide sequence: TGTGCCAGCAAGACCCGGGACGGGTCCTACGAGCAGTACTTC. This codes for CASKTRDGSYEQYF.

This clonotype was detected many times. The chain uses TRBV28 and TRBJ1-2; no definite D call. Per the germline V gene, CDR1 is MDHEN and CDR2 is SYDVKM. The CDR3 totals 19 residues. Trimming pared 3 bases from V and 3 bases from J, leaving 26 bases between. CDR3 nucleotides: TGTGCCAGCAGTTTCCCTGGCCGAGTCTTCTGGGGTGTAGACTATGGCTACACCTTC. It specifies CASSFPGRVFWGVDYGYTF.

The rearrangement uses TRBV19 and TRBJ2-3; 7 bases are shared with TRBD2. The length of the CDR3 is 16 residues. CDR1 is LNHDA and CDR2 is SQIVND in the germline V gene (reference sequence). V lost 5 bases to trimming and J lost 5 bases; unmatched junction nucleotides: 13. CDR3 in DNA: TGTGCCAGTAGTTCACTTCAGGGAGGGATTGGAGATACGCAGTATTTT. This sequence encodes CASSSLQGGIGDTQYF. Variable domain in full (rest from reference TRBV19 and TRBJ2-3): DGGITQSPKYLFRKEGQNVTLSCEQNLNHDAMYWYRQDPGQGLRLIYYSQIVNDFQKGDIAEGYSVSREKKESFPLTVTSAQKNPTAFYLCASSSLQGGIGDTQYFGPGTRLTVL.

The DNA of the CDR3 is TGCAGCGCCCAGGGCGGGGGCACTGAAGCTTTCTTT. Its protein is CSAQGGGTEAFF. V is TRBV29-1 and J is TRBJ1-1, with D possibly TRBD1 on 5 matching bases. Trimming removed 7 bases at V and 4 bases at J, with 13 bases between. Germline loops: CDR1 SQVTM, CDR2 ANQGSEA. CDR3 length: 12 amino acids. Together with reference TRBV29-1 and TRBJ1-1, the CDR3 gives the full variable domain: SAVISQKPSRDICQRGTSLTIQCQVDSQVTMMFWYRQQPGQSLTLIATANQGSEATYESGFVIDKFPISRPNLTFSTLTVSNMSPEDSSIYLCSAQGGGTEAFFGQGTRLTVV.

This clonotype has at least ten counts. The V and J genes are TRBV2 and TRBJ2-5; 9 bases fit TRBD2. V lost 8 bases and J lost 1; bases outside the gene matches: 17. The germline V gene encodes CDR1 SNHLY and CDR2 FYNNEI. This CDR3 spans 18 amino acids. In DNA, the CDR3 is TGTGCCAGCCCCGCGATAGCGGGAGTCCAGGGGACCCAAGAGACCCAGTACTTC. Protein: CASPAIAGVQGTQETQYF.

Note on this clonotype: A much larger clone lies one base from this, so it may be a read error. Since no conserved phenylalanine or tryptophan closes the CDR3, a read error is the likely cause. V and J are TRBV12-3 or TRBV12-4 and TRBJ2-1, with 10 positions matching TRBD2. The J call is in doubt because the DNA end fits TRBJ2-5 better. This CDR3 has 17 amino acids. The CDR3 loop is CASSRTTSGQRGETQYL. CDR3 sequence (DNA): TGTGCCAGCAGTCGTACGACTAGCGGGCAGAGGGGGGAGACCCAGTACCTC.